One sample yielded the 27 T cell receptor beta chains listed below, sequenced in a study of T cells in Graves' hyperthyroidism and ophthalmopathy. Using RNA transcripts as the source, TCR beta CDR3 regions were amplified. Carried out on the TCR CDR3, a first-round RT-PCR used the HTBI primer set. TCRdb reprocessed the multiplex PCR reads via MiXCR and lists one record per CDR3 protein. Here the sample spans under 400,000 distinct CDR3 sequences, less than 20% being singletons. Sequenced sample: blood. Receptor source: a middle-aged woman with Graves' ophthalmopathy.

This clonotype came up many times. The V and J genes are TRBV19 and TRBJ1-1, with D perhaps TRBD1 (6 bases). V was trimmed by 6 bases and J by 1 base, leaving 12 bases between them. Germline CDR1 and CDR2: LNHDA and SQIVND (reference sequence). The CDR3 totals 14 residues. The CDR3 region has the DNA TGTGCCAGTAGGGGATGGGGGCGGAACACTGAAGCTTTCTTT. This sequence encodes CASRGWGRNTEAFF.

This clonotype has at least ten counts. CDR3 amino acids: CASSPQGEVTEAFF. For the CDR3, the DNA is TGTGCCAGCTCACCACAGGGTGAGGTCACTGAAGCTTTCTTT. The rearrangement uses TRBV18 and TRBJ1-1, with D uncertain. CDR1 KGHSH and CDR2 LQKENI come from the germline V gene. The CDR3 is 14 residues long. Trimming stripped 1 base from V and 4 bases from J, with 10 bases between.

In this sample, this clonotype turned up many times. The J gene is TRBJ1-2, the V gene TRBV14; 8 positions match TRBD1. V was clipped by 4 bases and J by 4 bases; unmatched bases: 8. Germline V gene data show CDR1 as SGHDN and CDR2 as FVKESK. This CDR3 contains 15 residues. The CDR3 sequence: CASSRQGSMFYGYTF. In DNA, the CDR3 is TGTGCCAGCAGCCGACAGGGGTCAATGTTCTATGGCTACACCTTC.

This clonotype was observed many times. V usage is TRBV19 and J usage is TRBJ2-7; a weak D match, TRBD1 (5 bases). Looked up from germline, CDR1 is LNHDA and CDR2 is SQIVND (reference sequence). The CDR3 runs to 13 residues. Trimming took 3 bases from V and 3 from J, leaving 9 bases between them. The CDR3 is CASSMDILYEQYF. As DNA, the CDR3 is TGTGCCAGTAGTATGGACATTCTCTACGAGCAGTACTTC.

The chain combines TRBV27 with TRBJ1-1; possibly TRBD1 for D (5 bases). The germline V gene encodes CDR1 MNHEY and CDR2 SMNVEV (reference sequence). The V gene lost 5 bases and the J gene lost 4 bases, with 11 bases spanning the gap. The CDR3 extends over 13 amino acids. In nucleotides, the CDR3 is TGTGCCAGCAGTGAGACAGTTGGCACTGAAGCTTTCTTT. It codes for CASSETVGTEAFF.

In its sample, this clonotype was seen many times. The rearrangement links TRBV12-3 or TRBV12-4 to TRBJ1-3; possibly TRBD1 for D (6 bases). The CDR3 has 14 residues. V was cut by 5 bases and J by 9 bases, with 17 bases left in between. CDR3 amino acids: CASSPVGGAVTIYF. CDR3 nucleotide sequence: TGTGCCAGCAGTCCCGTAGGGGGGGCTGTCACCATATATTTT.

This clonotype has ten or more counts. The junction does not match germline at one end; this may be a read error. This sequence joins TRBV7-2 and TRBJ2-2; D is ambiguous. The V gene's germline CDR1 is SGHTA and CDR2 FQGNSA. The CDR3 spans 14 residues. For the CDR3, the DNA is TGTGCCAGCGGCTTACGTGGTTACACCGGGGAGCTGTTTTTT. Translated, it gives CASGLRGYTGELFF.

This clonotype has more than one count but fewer than ten. This chain connects TRBV20-1 to TRBJ2-7; either TRBD1 or TRBD2 may fit D (5 bases each). Trimming took 6 bases from V and 4 from J, leaving 13 bases between them. Germline V lookup: CDR1 DFQATT, CDR2 SNEGSKA (reference sequence). This CDR3 has 12 residues. CDR3 nucleotides: TGCAGTGCCGCCCGGGGCGCTTACGAGCAGTACTTC. It encodes CSAARGAYEQYF.

This clonotype has ten or more counts. The chain links TRBV6-4 to TRBJ1-2; 9 bases match TRBD1. There are 19 residues in the CDR3. With V trimmed by 6 bases and J by 4 bases, 21 bases remained unmatched. From germline, CDR1 is MRHNA and CDR2 SNTAGT. This CDR3 is CASSRGLPGQGGNSYGYTF. The CDR3 nucleotides are TGTGCCAGCAGCCGCGGCCTCCCGGGACAGGGAGGGAATAGCTATGGCTACACCTTC.

This clonotype came up many times. The chain couples TRBV6-1 to TRBJ1-5, with 7 bases that match TRBD1. The V gene end was trimmed by 6 bases and the J gene end by 4 bases; junction bases not matched to a gene: 9. Germline loops: CDR1 MNHNS, CDR2 SASEGT. The CDR3 has 15 amino acids. CDR3 bases: TGTGCCAGCAGGAAAGAGGGGGCGGGTAATCAGCCCCAGCATTTT. This encodes CASRKEGAGNQPQHF.

The chain employs TRBV5-6 and TRBJ1-3; D uncertain. Trimming shortened V by 10 bases and J by 0 bases, and 14 bases separated the two germline ends. Germline-derived CDR1 and CDR2 are SGHDT and YYEEEE. This CDR3 has 14 amino acids. CDR3 residues: CAGRIVDSGNTIYF. CDR3 nucleotide sequence: TGTGCCGGAAGAATTGTAGACTCTGGAAACACCATATATTTT.

The chain carries TRBV6-5 and TRBJ1-1, with D tentatively TRBD1 (5 bases). The germline V gene encodes CDR1 MNHEY and CDR2 SVGAGI. The CDR3 extends over 14 amino acids. Trimming cost V 6 bases and J 4 bases, with 15 bases left between them. This CDR3 is CASRQLEGSTEAFF. The DNA for the CDR3 is TGTGCCAGCAGACAGCTCGAGGGGAGCACTGAAGCTTTCTTT.

This clonotype was counted ten times or more. This chain connects TRBV19 to TRBJ1-1; 7 positions match TRBD1. Germline values: CDR1 LNHDA, CDR2 SQIVND (reference sequence). The length of the CDR3 is 17 residues. J was trimmed by 4 bases and V by 0 bases; bases with no gene match: 11. The CDR3 protein is CASSIEPGTVFGTEAFF. The CDR3 DNA sequence: TGTGCCAGTAGTATAGAGCCCGGGACAGTCTTTGGCACTGAAGCTTTCTTT.

Ten or more counts support this clonotype. The chain combines TRBV15 with TRBJ2-3, with TRBD1 matching 12 bases. The CDR3 is made up of 16 amino acids. V lost 4 bases and J lost 3; bases outside the gene matches: 5. Germline V lookup: CDR1 LNHNV, CDR2 YYDKDF (reference sequence). CDR3 sequence: CATSIGTGGKTDTQYF. As DNA, the CDR3 is TGTGCCACCAGCATAGGGACAGGGGGCAAAACAGATACGCAGTATTTT.

This clonotype was detected many times. V gene TRBV7-2 combines with J gene TRBJ1-6; D remains ambiguous. V gave up 1 base and J gave up 0 bases, with 10 bases separating them. Germline assignment: CDR1 SGHTA and CDR2 FQGNSA. The CDR3 has 17 residues. This CDR3 reads CASSLGLSSSYNSPLHF. CDR3 DNA: TGTGCCAGCAGCTTAGGGCTGTCAAGCTCCTATAATTCACCCCTCCACTTT.

V is TRBV29-1 and J is TRBJ1-1; tentatively, D is TRBD1 (6 bases). The CDR3 consists of 13 residues. The germline gives CDR1 SQVTM, CDR2 ANQGSEA. Trimming removed 7 bases at V and 1 base at J, with 13 bases between. CDR3 amino acids: CSGKRQANTEAFF. The CDR3 DNA follows: TGCAGCGGCAAAAGACAGGCGAACACTGAAGCTTTCTTT.

Note on this clonotype: No DNA is shown, since the ends of the CDR3 on it are uncertain; the CDR3 is the one TCRdb lists. The CDR3 region is CASFGGNTIYFGEGFREQYF. V usage is TRBV6-2 or TRBV6-3 and J usage is TRBJ2-7; TRBD2 is the table's D call, not checked against the DNA. Germline assignment: CDR1 MNHEY and CDR2 SVGEGT. Ends included, the CDR3 has 20 residues.

This clonotype was observed many times. CDR3 sequence reads: CASSLEGGSQPQHF. CDR3 DNA: TGTGCCAGCAGTTTAGAAGGGGGCAGCCAGCCCCAGCATTTT. V and J are TRBV12-3 or TRBV12-4 and TRBJ1-5, with 7 bases that match TRBD1. This CDR3 is 14 amino acids long. V lost 1 base and J lost 7; bases outside the gene matches: 4.

Ten or more counts support this clonotype. The V gene is TRBV5-6, the J gene TRBJ1-1; D is possibly TRBD1 (5 bases). This CDR3 has 14 residues. Germline V lookup: CDR1 SGHDT, CDR2 YYEEEE. Trimming took off 4 bases at V and 0 bases at J, with 10 bases between the two ends. The CDR3 coding sequence is TGTGCCAGCAGCGGGGCTGCCATGAACACTGAAGCTTTCTTT. Translated, it gives CASSGAAMNTEAFF.

This clonotype has a count of ten or more. V gene TRBV9 combines with J gene TRBJ2-5; D is possibly TRBD1 (7 bases). Looked up from germline, CDR1 is SGDLS and CDR2 is YYNGEE. This CDR3 is 15 amino acids long. The V gene lost 0 bases and the J gene lost 7 bases, with 16 bases spanning the gap. In DNA, the CDR3 is TGTGCCAGCAGCGTAGTAGCAGGACAGGAGGGGACCCAGTACTTC. It specifies CASSVVAGQEGTQYF.

This clonotype was counted between two and nine times. The genes are TRBV6-2 or TRBV6-3 and TRBJ2-7; D remains ambiguous. V dropped 5 bases and J dropped 1 base, with 15 bases sitting between them. Looked up from germline, CDR1 is MNHEY and CDR2 is SVGEGT. CDR3 size: 15 residues. As DNA, the CDR3 is TGTGCCAGCAGTCGCCCCCAGTACGGATCCTACGAGCAGTACTTC. Residues: CASSRPQYGSYEQYF.

This clonotype was counted ten times or more. This chain joins TRBV7-2 and TRBJ2-5, with D perhaps being TRBD1 or TRBD2 (5 bases each). Trimming removed 5 bases at V and 4 bases at J, with 14 bases between. Germline values: CDR1 SGHTA, CDR2 FQGNSA. This CDR3 has 14 amino acids. CDR3: CASSVGTFGETQYF. In DNA, the CDR3 is TGTGCCAGCAGCGTCGGGACGTTTGGAGAGACCCAGTACTTC.

Notes on this clonotype: The junction departs from the called germline gene at one end, perhaps through a read error. This rearrangement joins TRBV10-3 to TRBJ1-1, with unresolved D. Germline V gene sequence: CDR1 ENHRY, CDR2 SYGVKD. The CDR3 has 12 amino acids. CDR3 amino acids: CAIIDGNTEASF. The CDR3, as DNA: TGTGCCATCATCGACGGGAACACTGAAGCTTCCTTT.

The sample holds many counts of this clonotype. The chain links TRBV11-2 to TRBJ1-5; perhaps TRBD1 as D (5 bases). This CDR3 spans 14 amino acids. With 1 base removed from V and 7 bases from J, the gap between germline ends came to 11 bases. Germline V gene sequence: CDR1 SGHAT, CDR2 FQNNGV. CDR3 amino acids: CASSLVGGIQPQHF. The CDR3 DNA reads TGTGCCAGCAGCTTAGTGGGGGGAATCCAGCCCCAGCATTTT.

This clonotype was seen ten or more times. The CDR3 DNA sequence: TGTGCCAGCAGCGGGACCTGGGATAACTATGGCTACACCTTC. This sequence encodes CASSGTWDNYGYTF. V and J are TRBV28 and TRBJ1-2; D possibly corresponds to TRBD1 (5 bases). The CDR3 contains 14 residues. V lost 6 bases and J 1 base, leaving 12 bases between the germline ends. CDR1 is MDHEN, CDR2 SYDVKM, per germline.

Many counts were recorded for this clonotype. The chain combines TRBV6-5 with TRBJ1-2, with 7 bases aligning to TRBD1. V lost 4 bases to trimming and J lost 2 bases; unmatched junction nucleotides: 13. The germline CDR1 and CDR2 sequences are MNHEY and SVGAGI. The CDR3 is made up of 17 amino acids. Here the CDR3 reads CASSSTGTVISNYGYTF. CDR3 sequence (DNA): TGTGCCAGCAGTTCGACCGGGACAGTAATCTCCAACTATGGCTACACCTTC.

The chain carries TRBV30 and TRBJ2-7, with 10 bases lining up with TRBD2. The V segment lost 1 base and the J segment 5 bases; nucleotides outside the gene matches: 2. The germline V gene has CDR1 GTSNPN and CDR2 SVGIG (reference sequence). The length of the CDR3 is 13 residues. The CDR3 coding sequence is TGTGCCTGGAGTGGGGGACTAGCGCACGAGCAGTACTTC. It yields the protein CAWSGGLAHEQYF. The full variable domain, in which reference TRBV30 and TRBJ2-7 provide the parts outside the CDR3, is SQTIHQWPATLVQPVGSPLSLECTVEGTSNPNLYWYRQAAGRGLQLLFYSVGIGQISSEVPQNLSASRPQDRQFILSSKKLLLSDSGFYLCAWSGGLAHEQYFGPGTRLTVT.